This T cell receptor beta chain was documented in a study of cytomegalovirus exposure and HLA in healthy donors. This CDR3 spans 14 amino acids. Per the germline V gene, CDR1 is LNHDA and CDR2 is SQIVND (reference sequence). V was shortened by 6 bases and J by 2 bases, with 13 bases between the two germline ends. Study-level results: Later on, an analysis tied roughly 17,000 TCR beta sequences to HLA alleles at 0.05 false discovery rate.

This clone has only a few counts. As yet, its antigen is unknown. Primers included in the PCR were 60 Vbeta and 13 Jbeta primers. The data were produced by immunoSEQ multiplex PCR, yet TCRdb's version contains in-frame clones alone and is incomplete. Of about 100,000 clones listed, 77% are singletons. The sequenced sample consisted of PBMCs. The receptor was derived from a male donor in good health and CMV-seronegative. The chain combines TRBV19 with TRBJ2-5; no definite D call. The DNA for the CDR3 is TGTGCCAGTAGCCTACACCGCAGGCAAGAGACCCAGTACTTC. It is translated as CASSLHRRQETQYF.